The 24 T cell receptor beta chains reported below all come from one sample, sequenced in a study of cytomegalovirus exposure and HLA in healthy donors. PCR used 60 Vbeta primers and 13 Jbeta primers. Method: immunoSEQ multiplex PCR; TCRdb's copy keeps in-frame clones and lacks some. The sample lists about 160,000 clones, around 80% seen once, with roughly 10% in the top ten. The sequenced material came from PBMCs. The receptors come from a young man in good health and CMV-seropositive.

The chain combines TRBV4-1 with TRBJ1-5; TRBD1 is a possible D gene (5 bases). Trimming shortened V by 4 bases and J by 1 base, and 17 bases separated the two germline ends. Germline V CDR1 and CDR2: MGHRA, YSYEKL. This CDR3 contains 17 residues. CDR3 sequence: CASSPVVGLGSNQPQHF. The CDR3 DNA reads TGCGCCAGCAGCCCCGTGGTGGGGCTGGGCAGCAATCAGCCCCAGCATTTT.

This chain uses TRBV21-1 with TRBJ2-7; the D segment call TRBD2 is taken from the table without a DNA check. TRBV21-1 is given as a pseudogene. The CDR3 runs 16 residues. The CDR3 DNA reads TGTGCCAGCGATATGATGGAGCTAGCGGGAGTCTACGGGCAGTACTTC. It yields the protein CASDMMELAGVYGQYF.

This chain links TRBV6-5 with TRBJ2-1, with 12 bases lining up with TRBD2. V lost 4 bases, J lost 8 bases, and 6 bases stayed unmatched. The CDR3 covers 15 residues. Germline CDR1 reads MNHEY; CDR2 reads SVGAGI. CDR3 sequence: CASSSSGRAGYEQFF. The CDR3 DNA follows: TGTGCCAGCAGTTCTAGCGGGAGGGCCGGATATGAGCAGTTCTTC.

This clone was observed a single time. The chain links TRBV13 to TRBJ2-1; 14 bases agree with TRBD2. Germline CDR1 PRHDT, CDR2 FYEKMQ (reference sequence). J lost 0 bases, V lost 4 bases, and 5 bases had no gene match. This CDR3 is built from 18 residues. CDR3 bases: TGTGCCAGCAGCTCCGGGACTAGCGGGGGACACTCCTACAATGAGCAGTTCTTC. This translates into CASSSGTSGGHSYNEQFF.

This rearrangement joins TRBV30 to TRBJ2-3, with D maybe TRBD2 (5 bases). This CDR3 has 16 amino acids. CDR1 and CDR2 from the germline V gene are GTSNPN and SVGIG (reference sequence). The ends were cut back, 0 bases at V and 4 bases at J, with 17 bases in the middle. The CDR3 here is CAWSVAPGIQADTQYF. CDR3 DNA sequence: TGTGCCTGGAGTGTAGCGCCGGGGATTCAAGCAGATACGCAGTATTTT.

V is TRBV5-1 and J is TRBJ2-7; the D is unclear. CDR1 is SGHRS, CDR2 YFSETQ, per germline. V was pared by 3 bases and J by 2 bases, with 12 bases between. The CDR3 extends over 14 amino acids. The CDR3 is CASSSNSNPYEQYF. CDR3 in DNA: TGCGCCAGCAGCTCCAATAGTAACCCCTACGAGCAGTACTTC.

This rearrangement joins TRBV4-2 to TRBJ2-6, with 7 bases that match TRBD1. The ends lost 4 bases at V and 0 bases at J; junction bases unmatched: 9. Germline CDR1 reads LGHNA; CDR2 reads YNFKEQ. The CDR3 length is 18 residues. The CDR3 DNA reads TGTGCCAGCAGCCGACTCGGGACAGTCGTCTCTGGGGCCAACGTCCTGACTTTC. This gives the protein CASSRLGTVVSGANVLTF.

This clone occurred once. V is TRBV18 and J is TRBJ1-1, with D possibly TRBD1 on 6 matching bases. V lost 3 bases and J 11 bases, leaving 13 bases between the germline ends. The CDR3 length is 12 residues. Germline CDR1 and CDR2: KGHSH and LQKENI. The CDR3 nucleotides read TGTGCCAGCTCACCCGGATCAGGGGTTGCTTTCTTT. This gives the protein CASSPGSGVAFF. The full variable domain, with the rest looked up from reference TRBV18 and TRBJ1-1, is NAGVMQNPRHLVRRRGQEARLRCSPMKGHSHVYWYRQLPEEGLKFMVYLQKENIIDESGMPKERFSAEFPKEGPSILRIQQVVRGDSAAYFCASSPGSGVAFFGQGTRLTVV.

The chain uses TRBV13 and TRBJ2-7; D perhaps matches TRBD2 (6 bases). The V gene's germline CDR1 is PRHDT and CDR2 FYEKMQ (reference sequence). CDR3 length: 15 residues. The V end lost 5 bases, the J end lost 1 base, and 15 bases lay between the germline ends. Written as DNA, the CDR3 is TGTGCCAGCAGCCCGGGAGAGGGATCTTCCTACGAGCAGTACTTC. It encodes CASSPGEGSSYEQYF.

V gene TRBV10-3 combines with J gene TRBJ1-5, with 8 positions matching TRBD1. Losses at the gene ends were 5 bases for V and 6 bases for J; bases not matched to a gene: 9. Germline V gene sequence: CDR1 ENHRY, CDR2 SYGVKD. The CDR3 loop spans 15 amino acids. The CDR3 sequence: CAISSDRGLGQPQHF. As DNA, the CDR3 is TGTGCCATCAGTTCCGACAGGGGCCTAGGTCAGCCCCAGCATTTT.

The V gene is TRBV25-1, the J gene TRBJ1-6; maybe TRBD1 (6 bases). This CDR3 region has 13 residues. Trimming left V 7 bases short and J 8 bases short, with 12 bases between. Germline loops: CDR1 MGHDK, CDR2 SYGVNS. CDR3 nucleotides: TGTGCCAGCACCCAAGGGGGTGATTCACCCCTCCACTTT. Its translation is CASTQGGDSPLHF. The whole variable domain, filled in from reference TRBV25-1 and TRBJ1-6, reads EADIYQTPRYLVIGTGKKITLECSQTMGHDKMYWYQQDPGMELHLIHYSYGVNSTEKGDLSSESTVSRIRTEHFPLTLESARPSHTSQYLCASTQGGDSPLHFGNGTRLTVT.

This clone turned up a few times. The chain recombines TRBV5-1 with TRBJ1-6; possibly TRBD1 for D (6 bases). Trimming left V 3 bases short and J 7 bases short, with 14 bases between. The length of the CDR3 is 15 residues. Per germline, CDR1 SGHRS and CDR2 YFSETQ. This CDR3 is CASSSQGGDNSPLHF. CDR3 DNA: TGCGCCAGCAGCTCGCAAGGGGGGGACAATTCACCCCTCCACTTT.

The V gene is TRBV5-4, the J gene TRBJ2-3; TRBD1 aligns across 11 bases. Germline CDR1 is SGHNT and CDR2 is YYREEE (reference sequence). The CDR3 extends over 16 amino acids. With V trimmed by 9 bases and J by 1 base, 10 bases remained unmatched. This CDR3 is CATKDRGRIGTDTQYF. In DNA, the CDR3 is TGTGCCACCAAGGACAGGGGGCGGATTGGCACAGATACGCAGTATTTT. Complete variable domain (other parts from reference TRBV5-4 and TRBJ2-3): ETGVTQSPTHLIKTRGQQVTLRCSSQSGHNTVSWYQQALGQGPQFIFQYYREEENGRGNFPPRFSGLQFPNYSSELNVNALELDDSALYLCATKDRGRIGTDTQYFGPGTRLTVL.

This clone was seen a few times. The V and J genes are TRBV4-3 and TRBJ2-7; D is perhaps TRBD1 (5 bases). The CDR3 totals 14 residues. Germline V gene lookup returns CDR1 LGHNA and CDR2 YSLEER. Deletions cut 0 bases from V and 6 bases from J, with 12 bases between. In DNA form, the CDR3 reads TGCGCCAGCAGCCAAGAGCAGGGTAGTGTCGAGCAGTACTTC. It encodes CASSQEQGSVEQYF.

The chain has TRBV4-1 and TRBJ2-7; D perhaps matches TRBD2 (5 bases). Germline CDR1 MGHRA, CDR2 YSYEKL. This CDR3 contains 14 residues. Deletions cut 2 bases from V and 3 bases from J, with 11 bases between. This CDR3 reads CASSQLTGGYEQYF. The CDR3 nucleotides read TGCGCCAGCAGCCAATTGACTGGAGGCTACGAGCAGTACTTC.

J is TRBJ1-1 and V is TRBV6-6; a weak D match, TRBD1 (6 bases). Germline values: CDR1 MNHNY, CDR2 SVGAGI (reference sequence). This CDR3 spans 16 amino acids. Trimming stripped 2 bases from V and 0 bases from J, with 13 bases between. The CDR3 DNA is TGTGCCAGCAGTTACCGGCCCGGACAGTTGAACACTGAAGCTTTCTTT. Amino acids: CASSYRPGQLNTEAFF.

V usage is TRBV9 and J usage is TRBJ1-5; D unclear. Germline V lookup: CDR1 SGDLS, CDR2 YYNGEE. Trimming removed 0 bases from V and 2 bases from J, with 9 bases in between. There are 15 residues in the CDR3. The CDR3 loop is CASSVAVSRNQPQHF. CDR3 in DNA: TGTGCCAGCAGCGTAGCGGTAAGTCGCAATCAGCCCCAGCATTTT.

The chain joins TRBV19 to TRBJ1-1; D might be TRBD1 (6 bases). CDR3 size: 14 residues. The germline CDR1 and CDR2 sequences are LNHDA and SQIVND (reference sequence). Trimming left V 6 bases short and J 1 base short, with 12 bases between. This CDR3 is CASSLGQPNTEAFF. As DNA, the CDR3 is TGTGCCAGTAGCCTCGGACAGCCGAACACTGAAGCTTTCTTT.

The V and J genes are TRBV4-2 and TRBJ1-6; D uncertain. Germline CDR1 reads LGHNA; CDR2 reads YNFKEQ. The CDR3 extends over 12 amino acids. Trimming removed 3 bases from V and 9 bases from J, with 6 bases in between. CDR3 DNA: TGTGCCAGCAGCCAGGAGAGTTCACCCCTCCACTTT. Translated, it gives CASSQESSPLHF.

This rearrangement joins TRBV10-1 to TRBJ2-1; 11 nucleotides line up with TRBD2. J was trimmed by 7 bases and V by 0 bases; bases with no gene match: 11. Germline lookup yields CDR1 WNHNN and CDR2 SYGVQD (reference sequence). The CDR3 length is 18 residues. CDR3 nucleotides: TGCGCCAGCAGTGAGTCGAGACGCGCTAGCGGGAGGCGGAATGAGCAGTTCTTC. This translates into CASSESRRASGRRNEQFF.

The chain employs TRBV5-6 and TRBJ2-7, with no clear D. The CDR3 length is 13 residues. V lost 0 bases to trimming and J lost 6 bases, with 10 bases between them. CDR1 is SGHDT, CDR2 YYEEEE, per germline. The CDR3 sequence: CASSLGLRSEQYF. CDR3 sequence (DNA): TGTGCCAGCAGCTTGGGGCTCCGGAGCGAGCAGTACTTC.

This clone has only a few counts. This chain connects TRBV27 to TRBJ1-2; a possible D gene is TRBD1 (5 bases). The CDR3 sequence is 14 residues long. Between the trimmed V and J ends, which lost 3 bases and 1 base, there was a span of 9 bases. Germline CDR1 MNHEY, CDR2 SMNVEV (reference sequence). The CDR3: CASSFGGFNYGYTF. In DNA form, the CDR3 reads TGTGCCAGCAGTTTCGGGGGATTTAACTATGGCTACACCTTC.

V and J are TRBV12-5 and TRBJ2-1; 16 bases align to TRBD2. CDR1 and CDR2 from the germline V gene are LGHNT and FRNRAP. The CDR3 consists of 16 residues. The ends lost 2 bases at V and 8 bases at J; junction bases unmatched: 3. CDR3: CASGLRGLAGGDEQFF. The CDR3 DNA reads TGTGCTAGTGGTTTGAGGGGACTAGCGGGAGGGGATGAGCAGTTCTTC.

J is TRBJ2-7 and V is TRBV20-1, with a tentative D call TRBD2 (5 bases). Germline V lookup: CDR1 DFQATT, CDR2 SNEGSKA (reference sequence). The CDR3 extends over 11 amino acids. V lost 2 bases, J lost 9 bases, and 11 bases lay in between. Written as DNA, the CDR3 is TGCAGTGCTAGAAGCCCTGCGGGGCAGTACTTC. This gives the protein CSARSPAGQYF.